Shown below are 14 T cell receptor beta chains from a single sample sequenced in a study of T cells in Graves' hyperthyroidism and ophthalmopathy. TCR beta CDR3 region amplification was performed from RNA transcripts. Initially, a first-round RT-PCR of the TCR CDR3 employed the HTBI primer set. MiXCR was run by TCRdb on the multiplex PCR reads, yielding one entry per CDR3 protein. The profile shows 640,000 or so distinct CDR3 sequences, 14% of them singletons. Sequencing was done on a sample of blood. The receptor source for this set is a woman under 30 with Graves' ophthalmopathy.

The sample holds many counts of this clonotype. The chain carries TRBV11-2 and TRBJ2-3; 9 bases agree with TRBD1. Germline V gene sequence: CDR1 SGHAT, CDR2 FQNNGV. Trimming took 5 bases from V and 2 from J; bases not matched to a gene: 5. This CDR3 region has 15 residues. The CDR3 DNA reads TGTGCCAGCAGCCCATGGACAGGGGCCACAGATACGCAGTATTTT. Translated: CASSPWTGATDTQYF.

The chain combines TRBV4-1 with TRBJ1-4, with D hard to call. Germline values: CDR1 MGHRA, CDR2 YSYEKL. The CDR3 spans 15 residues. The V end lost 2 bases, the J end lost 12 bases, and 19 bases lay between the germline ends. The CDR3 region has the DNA TGCGCCAGCAGCCAAAGAATGGTAGAGGCTGTGGAACTGTTTTTT. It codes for CASSQRMVEAVELFF.

CDR3 nucleotide sequence: TGTGCCACCAGTGATGGGCAGGGGGCTCGGGGCTACACCTTC. Translated, it gives CATSDGQGARGYTF. The genes are TRBV24-1 and TRBJ1-2; 8 bases map to TRBD1. Germline V lookup: CDR1 KGHDR, CDR2 SFDVKD. The CDR3 sequence is 14 residues long. J lost 8 bases, V lost 3 bases, and 7 bases had no gene match.

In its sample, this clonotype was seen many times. Written as DNA, the CDR3 is TGCAGTGCTACTGGCAGGGAGGGCACCGGGGAGCTGTTTTTT. Protein: CSATGREGTGELFF. The chain employs TRBV20-1 and TRBJ2-2, with TRBD2 matching over 7 bases. V lost 4 bases to trimming and J lost 4 bases; unmatched junction nucleotides: 6. Germline V gene data show CDR1 as DFQATT and CDR2 as SNEGSKA (reference sequence). The CDR3 totals 14 residues.

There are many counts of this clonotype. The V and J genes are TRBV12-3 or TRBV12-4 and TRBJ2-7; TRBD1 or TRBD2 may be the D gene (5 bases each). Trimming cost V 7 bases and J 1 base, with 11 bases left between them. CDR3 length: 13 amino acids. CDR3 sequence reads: CASTPGGSYEQYF. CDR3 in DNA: TGTGCCAGCACTCCTGGGGGATCCTACGAGCAGTACTTC.

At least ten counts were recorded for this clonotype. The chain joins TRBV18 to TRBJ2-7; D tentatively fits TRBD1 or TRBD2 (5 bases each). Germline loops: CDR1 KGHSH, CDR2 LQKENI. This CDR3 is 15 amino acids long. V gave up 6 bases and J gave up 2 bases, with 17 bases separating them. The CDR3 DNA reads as TGTGCCAGCTCTCCAGGACGGGGACCGGCCTACGAGCAGTACTTC. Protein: CASSPGRGPAYEQYF.

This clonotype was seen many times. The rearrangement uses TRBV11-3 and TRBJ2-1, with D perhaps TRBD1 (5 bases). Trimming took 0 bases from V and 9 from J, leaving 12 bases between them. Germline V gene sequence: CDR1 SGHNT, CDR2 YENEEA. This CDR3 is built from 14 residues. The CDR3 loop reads CASSLEGRASEQFF. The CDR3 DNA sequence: TGTGCCAGCAGCTTAGAGGGCAGGGCTAGTGAGCAGTTCTTC.

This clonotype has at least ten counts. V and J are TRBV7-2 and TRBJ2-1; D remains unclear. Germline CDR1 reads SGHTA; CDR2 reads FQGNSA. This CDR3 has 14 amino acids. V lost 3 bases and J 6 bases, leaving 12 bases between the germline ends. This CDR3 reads CASSFPGQPNEQFF. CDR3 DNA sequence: TGTGCCAGCAGCTTCCCGGGCCAACCCAATGAGCAGTTCTTC.

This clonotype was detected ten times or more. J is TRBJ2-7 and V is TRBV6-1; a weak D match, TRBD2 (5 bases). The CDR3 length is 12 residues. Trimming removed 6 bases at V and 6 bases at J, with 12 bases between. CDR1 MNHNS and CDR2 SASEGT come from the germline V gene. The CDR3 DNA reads TGTGCCAGCAGCCCGACGGGGATCGAGCAGTACTTC. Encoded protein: CASSPTGIEQYF.

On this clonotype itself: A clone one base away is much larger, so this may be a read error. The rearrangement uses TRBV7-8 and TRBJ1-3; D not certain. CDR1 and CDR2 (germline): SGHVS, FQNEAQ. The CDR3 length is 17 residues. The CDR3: CASSSSRTWSAGDTIYF. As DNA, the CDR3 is TGTGCCAGCAGCTCCTCCAGGACCTGGTCGGCTGGAGACACCATATATTTT.

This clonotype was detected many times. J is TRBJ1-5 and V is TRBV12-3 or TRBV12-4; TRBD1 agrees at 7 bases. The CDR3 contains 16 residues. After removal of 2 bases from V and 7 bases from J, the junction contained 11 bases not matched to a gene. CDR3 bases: TGTGCCAGCAGTTTAAGGCCAGGGGGAGGATTCCAGCCCCAGCATTTT. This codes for CASSLRPGGGFQPQHF.

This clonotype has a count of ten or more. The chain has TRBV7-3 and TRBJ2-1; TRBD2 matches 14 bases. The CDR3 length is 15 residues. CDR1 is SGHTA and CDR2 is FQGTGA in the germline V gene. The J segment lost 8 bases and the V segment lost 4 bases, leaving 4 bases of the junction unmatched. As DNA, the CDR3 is TGTGCCAGCAGCTGGGGACTAGCGGGAGCTGATGAGCAGTTCTTC. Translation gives CASSWGLAGADEQFF.

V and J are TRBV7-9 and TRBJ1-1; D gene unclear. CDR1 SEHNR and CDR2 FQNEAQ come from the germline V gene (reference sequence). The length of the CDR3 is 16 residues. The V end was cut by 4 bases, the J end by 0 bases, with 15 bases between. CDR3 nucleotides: TGTGCCAGCAGCTCCGGGCCCTTGGGGATGAACACTGAAGCTTTCTTT. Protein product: CASSSGPLGMNTEAFF.

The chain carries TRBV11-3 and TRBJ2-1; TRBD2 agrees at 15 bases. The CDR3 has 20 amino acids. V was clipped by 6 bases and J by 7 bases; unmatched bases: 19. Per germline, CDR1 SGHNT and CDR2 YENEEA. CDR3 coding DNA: TGTGCCAGCAGTTCCGGGGGCGGAACCGGGACTAGCGGGAGGTCGAATGAGCAGTTCTTC. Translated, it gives CASSSGGGTGTSGRSNEQFF.